This paragraph covers one T cell receptor beta chain sequence. Its antigen remains unknown. The germline V gene encodes CDR1 SNHLY and CDR2 FYNNEI. Unmatched junction bases numbered 5, after V lost 5 bases and J lost 5 bases. This CDR3 contains 13 residues. Clones were read by immunoSEQ multiplex PCR, and TCRdb kept only the in-frame ones, dropping some. The profile covers around 1,000,000 clones, with 70% to 80% appearing a single time and 0.85% to 1% taken by the ten largest. This record comes from a study of shared clonotypes between healthy human individuals. Study in general: Per-donor plates numbered three CD4 naive, three CD4 memory, two CD8 naive and one CD8 memory.

Splitting of CD4+ cells produced CD45RA+ naive and CD45RA-negative memory subsets. Regarding the study as a whole: When naive CD4 clonotypes were compared across a handful of donors, approximately 4.9% were shared.

The sequenced sample consisted of memory CD4+ T cells from PBMCs. The subset was: CD45RA-negative fraction. J is TRBJ2-5 and V is TRBV2; 7 bases line up with TRBD2. This receptor was taken from a man in his late teens or twenties in good health. Some clones in this sample may be carry-over from other donors' samples. CDR3: CASSPGAGETQYF. CDR3 DNA sequence: TGTGCCAGCAGTCCGGGAGCGGGGGAGACCCAGTACTTC.